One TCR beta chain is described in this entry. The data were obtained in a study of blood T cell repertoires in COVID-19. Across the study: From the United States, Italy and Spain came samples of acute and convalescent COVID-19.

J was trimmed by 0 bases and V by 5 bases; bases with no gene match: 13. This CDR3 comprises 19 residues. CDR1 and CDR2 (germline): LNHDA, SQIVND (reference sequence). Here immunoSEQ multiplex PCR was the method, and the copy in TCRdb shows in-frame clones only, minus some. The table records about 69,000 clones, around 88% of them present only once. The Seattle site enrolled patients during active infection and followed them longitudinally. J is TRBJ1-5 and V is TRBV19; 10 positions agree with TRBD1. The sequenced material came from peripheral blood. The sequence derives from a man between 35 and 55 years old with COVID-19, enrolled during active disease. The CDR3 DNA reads TGTGCCAGTAGTGACCGGGACAGGGGACTTCATTATAGCAATCAGCCCCAGCATTTT. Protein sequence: CASSDRDRGLHYSNQPQHF.